These 31 T cell receptor beta chains came from one sample sequenced in a study of shared clonotypes between healthy human individuals (dated by TCRdb to between 2020 and 2021). Preparation of the library involved the immunoSEQ multiplex PCR assay. TCRdb holds this immuneACCESS table with in-frame rearrangements only. Some clones are missing; in checked studies, unresolved V genes explain under half, and the rest has no known cause. This sample has more than 450,000 clones in its table, and less than 85% of those were observed once. Jointly, the top ten make up 10% to 15% of the sample. The sample comprised PBMCs. The source of these receptors is a woman aged 40 to 55 in good health. Some clones in this sample may be carry-over from other donors' samples.

The CDR3, as DNA: TGTGCCAGCAGCTTAGTACTAGCGGGAGGGCTAAACGAGCAGTACTTC. It encodes CASSLVLAGGLNEQYF. The genes are TRBV7-9 and TRBJ2-7, with 13 bases that match TRBD2. The CDR3 runs 16 residues. The germline V gene has CDR1 SEHNR and CDR2 FQNEAQ (reference sequence). The V gene end was trimmed by 1 base and the J gene end by 5 bases; junction bases not matched to a gene: 5.

Details on this clone: The same CDR3 also results from other DNA sequences found in this sample. J is TRBJ2-5 and V is TRBV5-4; 9 bases align to TRBD2. The CDR3 length is 14 residues. From germline, CDR1 is SGHNT and CDR2 YYREEE (reference sequence). Trimming at V came to 5 bases and at J to 5 bases, leaving 7 bases not matched to a gene. CDR3 sequence reads: CASSLAGVGETQYF. CDR3 coding DNA: TGTGCCAGCAGTTTAGCGGGAGTAGGGGAGACCCAGTACTTC.

This chain joins TRBV19 and TRBJ2-2, with 11 bases fitting TRBD1. This CDR3 has 16 amino acids. Germline V gives CDR1 LNHDA, CDR2 SQIVND (reference sequence). After removal of 5 bases from V and 4 bases from J, the junction contained 6 bases not matched to a gene. The CDR3 region is CASSGGQGVTTGELFF. CDR3 coding DNA: TGTGCCAGTAGTGGGGGACAGGGGGTAACCACCGGGGAGCTGTTTTTT.

V usage is TRBV7-3 and J usage is TRBJ2-1, with unresolved D. Trimming cost V 2 bases and J 3 bases, with 2 bases left between them. CDR1 is SGHTA, CDR2 FQGTGA, per germline. The CDR3 sequence is 12 residues long. CDR3 bases: TGTGCCAGCAGCTTAGACTACAATGAGCAGTTCTTC. This translates into CASSLDYNEQFF.

The chain employs TRBV28 and TRBJ2-6, with a tentative D call TRBD1 (5 bases). The CDR3 contains 15 residues. From germline, CDR1 is MDHEN and CDR2 SYDVKM. Trimming shortened V by 6 bases and J by 0 bases, and 9 bases separated the two germline ends. CDR3 nucleotides: TGTGCCAGCAGAACCGACAGCTCTGGGGCCAACGTCCTGACTTTC. This codes for CASRTDSSGANVLTF. Looking up the rest from reference TRBV28 and TRBJ2-6 gives the full variable domain: DVKVTQSSRYLVKRTGEKVFLECVQDMDHENMFWYRQDPGLGLRLIYFSYDVKMKEKGDIPEGYSVSREKKERFSLILESASTNQTSMYLCASRTDSSGANVLTFGAGSRLTVL.

This clone was picked up a small number of times. The chain carries TRBV5-1 and TRBJ1-1, with D tentatively TRBD1 (5 bases). Deletions cut 4 bases from V and 7 bases from J, with 20 bases between. The CDR3 runs to 15 residues. Germline V gene sequence: CDR1 SGHRS, CDR2 YFSETQ. The CDR3 region has the DNA TGCGCCAGCAGCACCGGAGGGGTAGGTTGGGGTGAAGCTTTCTTT. Amino acid sequence: CASSTGGVGWGEAFF.

The rearrangement links TRBV21-1 to TRBJ2-7; the table's D call TRBD2 went unverified against the DNA. TRBV21-1 is a pseudogene locus. The CDR3 has 18 amino acids. The CDR3 sequence: CASSKTPHSGSGTYEQYF. The CDR3 DNA reads as TGTGCCAGCAGCAAGACTCCCCATAGTGGTAGCGGAACCTACGAGCAGTACTTC.

Turning to this clone: A much larger clone lies a single base off, so this may be a read error. J is TRBJ2-5 and V is TRBV5-4, with 11 bases lining up with TRBD2. V shed 4 bases, J shed 0 bases, and the junction held 2 bases outside the gene matches. Germline values: CDR1 SGHNT, CDR2 YYREEE (reference sequence). CDR3 length equals 15 residues. The CDR3 DNA follows: TGTGCCAGCAGCCAGACTAGCGGGAACCAAGAGACCCAGTACTTC. This translates into CASSQTSGNQETQYF.

The V call is TRBV10-3, the J call TRBJ2-2, with 10 nucleotides matching TRBD2. CDR1 is ENHRY and CDR2 is SYGVKD in the germline V gene. Losses at the gene ends were 4 bases for V and 3 bases for J; bases not matched to a gene: 5. CDR3 length: 16 residues. CDR3 loop: CAISVRTSGYTGELFF. For the CDR3, the DNA is TGTGCCATCAGTGTGAGGACTAGCGGCTACACCGGGGAGCTGTTTTTT.

The V and J genes are TRBV9 and TRBJ2-1; TRBD1 agrees at 7 bases. V dropped 4 bases and J dropped 4; count of bases not matched to a gene: 8. The germline V gene encodes CDR1 SGDLS and CDR2 YYNGEE. The CDR3 extends over 15 amino acids. The CDR3 bases are TGTGCCAGCAGCCCACAGGGGCTGGGGTACAATGAGCAGTTCTTC. It is translated as CASSPQGLGYNEQFF.

Of note for this clone: An end of the junction does not agree with germline; a read error may underlie this. The V call is TRBV2, the J call TRBJ2-7; D is uncertain. The CDR3 loop spans 13 amino acids. From germline, CDR1 is SNHLY and CDR2 FYNNEI. CDR3 sequence: CASSESIDLEQHF. As DNA, the CDR3 is TGTGCCAGCAGTGAAAGTATAGACCTCGAGCAGCACTTC.

The J gene is TRBJ2-7, the V gene TRBV5-4, with D perhaps TRBD1 or TRBD2 (5 bases each). V dropped 4 bases and J dropped 9 bases, with 20 bases sitting between them. CDR3 length: 14 residues. Per germline, CDR1 SGHNT and CDR2 YYREEE (reference sequence). The CDR3 nucleotides read TGTGCCAGCAGCGTAGCCGGGACGCTTATCGGGCAGTACTTC. This sequence encodes CASSVAGTLIGQYF.

This chain uses TRBV4-2 with TRBJ1-1; D may be TRBD1 (5 bases). The length of the CDR3 is 14 residues. The germline gives CDR1 LGHNA, CDR2 YNFKEQ. Trimming shortened V by 0 bases and J by 6 bases, and 11 bases separated the two germline ends. CDR3 loop: CASSQDFQQAEAFF. The DNA of the CDR3 is TGTGCCAGCAGCCAAGATTTTCAACAGGCTGAAGCTTTCTTT.

The chain employs TRBV18 and TRBJ2-5; 14 bases are shared with TRBD2. This CDR3 is built from 15 residues. V gave up 6 bases and J gave up 6 bases; unmatched junction bases: 6. Germline V CDR1 and CDR2: KGHSH, LQKENI. CDR3 region: CASSLGTSGSKTQYF. The CDR3 bases are TGTGCCAGCTCGCTCGGGACTAGCGGGAGTAAGACCCAGTACTTC.

The chain has TRBV2 and TRBJ1-1, with a weak D call TRBD1 (6 bases). The CDR3 spans 15 residues. CDR1 and CDR2 from the germline V gene are SNHLY and FYNNEI. The germline V and J ends were trimmed by 0 bases and 4 bases, with 12 bases remaining between them. In DNA, the CDR3 is TGTGCCAGCAGTGAAGCAACGGGGGCGCCCACTGAAGCTTTCTTT. Its protein is CASSEATGAPTEAFF.

V gene TRBV6-5 combines with J gene TRBJ2-5; a possible D gene is TRBD2 (5 bases). The CDR3 has 16 amino acids. Trimming left V 0 bases short and J 6 bases short, with 17 bases between. Germline V gene lookup returns CDR1 MNHEY and CDR2 SVGAGI. CDR3: CASSYSTSSGRKTQYF. As DNA, the CDR3 is TGTGCCAGCAGTTACTCGACCTCGTCTGGGAGAAAGACCCAGTACTTC.

J is TRBJ2-7 and V is TRBV4-2, with 7 bases aligning to TRBD2. Looked up from germline, CDR1 is LGHNA and CDR2 is YNFKEQ. The CDR3 is made up of 15 amino acids. V lost 4 bases, J lost 6 bases, and 12 bases stayed unmatched. CDR3 region: CASSPVSGGSGEQYF. For the CDR3, the DNA is TGTGCCAGCAGCCCCGTCTCTGGCGGGAGTGGCGAGCAGTACTTC.

The chain recombines TRBV5-1 with TRBJ2-2, with 9 bases that match TRBD2. The CDR3 covers 15 residues. Germline assignment: CDR1 SGHRS and CDR2 YFSETQ. The V gene end was trimmed by 4 bases and the J gene end by 7 bases; junction bases not matched to a gene: 8. The CDR3 DNA reads as TGCGCCAGCAGCGATACCGGGACTAGCTTCGGGGAGCTGTTTTTT. This translates into CASSDTGTSFGELFF.

The chain is built from TRBV5-1 and TRBJ2-1; no firm D call. The CDR3 spans 16 residues. Germline V gives CDR1 SGHRS, CDR2 YFSETQ. Trimming pared 6 bases from V and 4 bases from J, leaving 20 bases between. CDR3 in DNA: TGCGCCAGCAAAATTGAACCCGGAGTAGGGTACAATGAGCAGTTCTTC. Protein sequence: CASKIEPGVGYNEQFF.

The chain recombines TRBV6-1 with TRBJ2-1; 12 nucleotides agree with TRBD2. Germline V gene data show CDR1 as MNHNS and CDR2 as SASEGT. The CDR3 loop spans 15 amino acids. J was trimmed by 8 bases and V by 2 bases; bases with no gene match: 4. CDR3 DNA sequence: TGTGCCAGCAGTGAAAAGACTAGCGGGAGTGATGAGCAGTTCTTC. It translates to CASSEKTSGSDEQFF.

Details on this clone: Different DNA sequences within this sample yield the same CDR3. The chain combines TRBV11-2 with TRBJ2-7, with D hard to call. Per germline, CDR1 SGHAT and CDR2 FQNNGV. This CDR3 is built from 12 residues. Trimming cost V 1 base and J 3 bases, with 4 bases left between them. CDR3 residues: CASSLVGYEQYF. DNA for the CDR3: TGTGCCAGCAGCTTAGTAGGCTACGAGCAGTACTTC.

The V call is TRBV7-9, the J call TRBJ2-1; TRBD2 matches 8 bases. Germline loops: CDR1 SEHNR, CDR2 FQNEAQ (reference sequence). The trim removed 1 base at V and 8 bases at J, leaving 7 bases unmatched. This CDR3 contains 15 residues. The CDR3 sequence is CASSLVLADKDEQFF. The CDR3 nucleotides are TGTGCCAGCAGCTTAGTACTAGCGGATAAGGATGAGCAGTTCTTC. Complete variable domain (other parts from reference TRBV7-9 and TRBJ2-1): DTGVSQNPRHKITKRGQNVTFRCDPISEHNRLYWYRQTLGQGPEFLTYFQNEAQLEKSRLLSDRFSAERPKGSFSTLEIQRTEQGDSAMYLCASSLVLADKDEQFFGPGTRLTVL.

The rearrangement joins TRBV6-5 to TRBJ2-2; TRBD2 is a possible D gene (5 bases). The CDR3 is 14 residues long. The V and J ends lost 3 bases and 3 bases respectively, with 8 bases between them. Germline CDR1 MNHEY, CDR2 SVGAGI. CDR3 residues: CASSYSGYTGELFF. As DNA, the CDR3 is TGTGCCAGCAGTTATTCGGGGTACACCGGGGAGCTGTTTTTT.

This clone was observed a few times. The chain couples TRBV15 to TRBJ2-1; tentative D call: TRBD2 (6 bases). The germline gives CDR1 LNHNV, CDR2 YYDKDF (reference sequence). The CDR3 loop spans 14 amino acids. V lost 8 bases, J lost 8 bases, and 19 bases lay in between. The CDR3 is CATASGLAPHEQFF. CDR3 nucleotides: TGTGCCACCGCTTCGGGACTTGCCCCGCATGAGCAGTTCTTC.

The chain combines TRBV7-8 with TRBJ2-1; perhaps TRBD2 as D (6 bases). This CDR3 region has 16 residues. Germline CDR1 SGHVS, CDR2 FQNEAQ. V gave up 3 bases and J gave up 4 bases, with 16 bases separating them. The DNA of the CDR3 is TGTGCCAGCAGCTTGATCTATGCGGGAAATTACAATGAGCAGTTCTTC. Protein sequence: CASSLIYAGNYNEQFF.

As to this clone: Other DNA sequences in the sample encode the same CDR3. This rearrangement joins TRBV11-3 to TRBJ2-2; 10 nucleotides align to TRBD1. This CDR3 region has 15 residues. Germline trimming cut 5 bases from V and 3 bases from J; bases unmatched to any gene: 3. Germline loops: CDR1 SGHNT, CDR2 YENEEA. The CDR3 DNA follows: TGTGCCAGCAGCCTTGGACAGGGGGACACCGGGGAGCTGTTTTTT. Protein: CASSLGQGDTGELFF.

The chain employs TRBV14 and TRBJ1-1, with D unclear. The CDR3 runs 13 residues. Trimming left V 3 bases short and J 0 bases short, with 5 bases between. Germline values: CDR1 SGHDN, CDR2 FVKESK. The CDR3 is CASSHSVNTEAFF. The CDR3 coding sequence is TGTGCCAGCAGCCACTCCGTGAACACTGAAGCTTTCTTT.

This chain uses TRBV6-4 with TRBJ2-1, with D possibly matching TRBD2 (5 bases). Germline-derived CDR1 and CDR2 are MRHNA and SNTAGT. Deletions cut 3 bases from V and 3 bases from J, with 9 bases between. The length of the CDR3 is 14 residues. CDR3 sequence: CASSEGRDYNEQFF. The CDR3 DNA is TGTGCCAGCAGTGAAGGACGGGACTACAATGAGCAGTTCTTC.

As regards this clone: Its ends do not fully match the called genes, so a read error is possible. This chain joins TRBV28 and TRBJ2-3; 12 bases fit TRBD2. The CDR3 runs to 15 residues. Germline CDR1 reads MDHEN; CDR2 reads SYDVKM. The chain's CDR3 is CASSFRTSGTVTQYF. The CDR3 nucleotides are TGTGCCAGCAGTTTCCGGACTAGCGGGACAGTTACGCAGTATTTT. Together with reference TRBV28 and TRBJ2-3, the CDR3 gives the full variable domain: DVKVTQSSRYLVKRTGEKVFLECVQDMDHENMFWYRQDPGLGLRLIYFSYDVKMKEKGDIPEGYSVSREKKERFSLILESASTNQTSMYLCASSFRTSGTVTQYFGPGTRLTVL.

The rearrangement uses TRBV18 and TRBJ2-7; 8 positions match TRBD1. Germline V gene lookup returns CDR1 KGHSH and CDR2 LQKENI. The CDR3 extends over 14 amino acids. Trimming at V came to 3 bases and at J to 3 bases, leaving 4 bases not matched to a gene. CDR3 residues: CASSPQGTGYEQYF. CDR3 bases: TGTGCCAGCTCACCTCAGGGGACAGGCTACGAGCAGTACTTC.

The genes are TRBV5-3 and TRBJ2-7; tentative D call: TRBD1 (6 bases). TRBV5-3 carries the ORF label, with uncertain function. The ends were cut back, 3 bases at V and 0 bases at J, with 10 bases in the middle. The CDR3 runs to 14 residues. In DNA form, the CDR3 reads TGTGCCAGAAGCTACACAGGGAGCTCCTACGAGCAGTACTTC. This gives the protein CARSYTGSSYEQYF.